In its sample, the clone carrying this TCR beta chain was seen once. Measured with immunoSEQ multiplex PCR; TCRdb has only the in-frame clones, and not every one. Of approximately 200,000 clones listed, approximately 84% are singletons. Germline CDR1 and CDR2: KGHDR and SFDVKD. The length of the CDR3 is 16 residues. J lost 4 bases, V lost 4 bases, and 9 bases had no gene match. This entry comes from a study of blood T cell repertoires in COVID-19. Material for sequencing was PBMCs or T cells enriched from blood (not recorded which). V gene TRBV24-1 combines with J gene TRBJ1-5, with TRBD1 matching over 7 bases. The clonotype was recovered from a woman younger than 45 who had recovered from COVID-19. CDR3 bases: TGTGCCACCAGTGACCACAGGGGTTCGGGGAATCAGCCCCAGCATTTT. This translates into CATSDHRGSGNQPQHF.